This T cell receptor beta chain is drawn from a study of T cells in Graves' hyperthyroidism and ophthalmopathy. Study-level points and caveats: Most thyroid clonotypes expanded above 0.001 were also detected in blood. Stable hyperthyroidism was separated from ophthalmopathy by a model based on 13 V-J features.

From RNA transcripts, TCR beta CDR3 regions were amplified. TCR CDR3 underwent first-round RT-PCR with the HTBI primer set. TCRdb reprocessed the multiplex PCR reads via MiXCR and lists one record per CDR3 protein. The profile covers more than 550,000 distinct CDR3 sequences, with roughly 45% appearing a single time and less than 8.5% taken by the ten largest. This clonotype was counted many times. The antigen is undetermined. Deletions cut 3 bases from V and 0 bases from J, with 8 bases between. Germline V gene sequence: CDR1 WNHNN, CDR2 SYGVQD (reference sequence). The CDR3 loop spans 15 amino acids.

The sequencing sample was made of peripheral blood or thyroid tissue (not recorded which). This receptor was identified in an adult man with Graves' disease, either hyperthyroidism or ophthalmopathy (not recorded which). The V and J genes are TRBV10-1 and TRBJ1-4; tentative D call: TRBD1 (5 bases). The CDR3 here is CASSEGATTNEKLFF. The CDR3 bases are TGCGCCAGCAGTGAAGGGGCGACAACTAATGAAAAACTGTTTTTT.